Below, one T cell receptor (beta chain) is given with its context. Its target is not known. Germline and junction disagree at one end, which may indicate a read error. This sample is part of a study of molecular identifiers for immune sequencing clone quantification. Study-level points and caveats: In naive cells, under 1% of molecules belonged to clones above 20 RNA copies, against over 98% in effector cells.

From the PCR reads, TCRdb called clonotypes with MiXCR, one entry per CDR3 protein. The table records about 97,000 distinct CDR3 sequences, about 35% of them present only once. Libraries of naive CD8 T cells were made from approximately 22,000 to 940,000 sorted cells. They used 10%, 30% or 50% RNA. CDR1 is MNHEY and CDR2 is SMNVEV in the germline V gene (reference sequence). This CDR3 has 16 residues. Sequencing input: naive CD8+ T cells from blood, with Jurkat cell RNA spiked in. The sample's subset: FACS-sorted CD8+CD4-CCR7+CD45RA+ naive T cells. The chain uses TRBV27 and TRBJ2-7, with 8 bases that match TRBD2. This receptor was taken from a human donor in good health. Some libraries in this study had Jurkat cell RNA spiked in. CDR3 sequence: CACSPSGGGGWYEQYF. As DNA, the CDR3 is TGTGCCTGCAGTCCTTCGGGGGGGGGAGGTTGGTACGAGCAGTACTTC.